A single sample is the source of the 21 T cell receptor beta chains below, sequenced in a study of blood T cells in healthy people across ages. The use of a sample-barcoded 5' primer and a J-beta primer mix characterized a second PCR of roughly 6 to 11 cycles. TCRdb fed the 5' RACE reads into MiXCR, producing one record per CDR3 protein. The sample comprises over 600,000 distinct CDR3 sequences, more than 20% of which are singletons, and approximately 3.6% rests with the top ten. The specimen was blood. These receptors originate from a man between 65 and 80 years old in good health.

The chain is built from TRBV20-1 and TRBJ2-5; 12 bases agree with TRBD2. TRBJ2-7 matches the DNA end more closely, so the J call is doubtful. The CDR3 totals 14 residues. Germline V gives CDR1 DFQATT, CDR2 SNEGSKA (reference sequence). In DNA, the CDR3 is TGCAGTGCCGTCCTAGCGGGAGGGAACTACGAGCAGTACTTC. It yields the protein CSAVLAGGNYEQYF.

The CDR3 loop is CASSAQETNYGYTF. CDR3 nucleotides: TGTGCCAGCAGCGCACAGGAGACTAACTATGGCTACACCTTC. The rearrangement links TRBV7-9 to TRBJ1-2, with D possibly being TRBD1 (5 bases). The V end lost 5 bases, the J end lost 0 bases, and 10 bases lay between the germline ends. From germline, CDR1 is SEHNR and CDR2 FQNEAQ (reference sequence). This CDR3 region has 14 residues.

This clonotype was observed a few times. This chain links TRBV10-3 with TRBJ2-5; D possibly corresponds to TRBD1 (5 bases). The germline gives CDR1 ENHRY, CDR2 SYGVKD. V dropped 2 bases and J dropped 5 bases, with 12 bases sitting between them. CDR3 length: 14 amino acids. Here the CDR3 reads CAISEPGAGETQYF. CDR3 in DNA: TGTGCCATCAGTGAGCCTGGGGCCGGTGAGACCCAGTACTTC.

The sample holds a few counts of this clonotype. The DNA for the CDR3 is TGTGCCAGCAGCTTAGATGGCCGAACCACAGATACGCAGTATTTT. It specifies CASSLDGRTTDTQYF. The V gene is TRBV11-2, the J gene TRBJ2-3; unclear D gene. The germline CDR1 and CDR2 sequences are SGHAT and FQNNGV. V was cut by 0 bases and J by 2 bases, with 9 bases left in between. The CDR3 consists of 15 residues.

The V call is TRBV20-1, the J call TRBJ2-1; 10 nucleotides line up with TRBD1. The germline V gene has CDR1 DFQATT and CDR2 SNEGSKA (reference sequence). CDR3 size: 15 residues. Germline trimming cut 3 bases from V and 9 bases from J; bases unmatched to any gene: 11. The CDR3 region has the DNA TGCAGTGCTAGTTTCCATGGACAGGGGGACGGTGAGCAGTTCTTC. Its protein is CSASFHGQGDGEQFF.

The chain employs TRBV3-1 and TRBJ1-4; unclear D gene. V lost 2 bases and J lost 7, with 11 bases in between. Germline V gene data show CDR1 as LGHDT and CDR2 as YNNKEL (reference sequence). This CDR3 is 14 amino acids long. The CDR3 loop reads CASSQMGGGEKLFF. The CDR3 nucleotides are TGTGCCAGCAGCCAAATGGGCGGTGGTGAAAAACTGTTTTTT.

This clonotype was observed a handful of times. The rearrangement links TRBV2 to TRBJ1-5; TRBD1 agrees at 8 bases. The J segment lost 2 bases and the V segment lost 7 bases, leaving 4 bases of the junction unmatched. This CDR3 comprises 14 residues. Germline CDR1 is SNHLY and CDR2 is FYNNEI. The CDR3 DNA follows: TGTGCCAGCATGATGGACAGGGGCAATCAGCCCCAGCATTTT. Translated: CASMMDRGNQPQHF.

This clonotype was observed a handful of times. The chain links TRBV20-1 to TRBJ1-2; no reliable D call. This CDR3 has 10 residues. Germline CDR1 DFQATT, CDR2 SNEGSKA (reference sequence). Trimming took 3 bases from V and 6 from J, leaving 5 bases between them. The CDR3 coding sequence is TGCAGTGCTAGGTTCAATGGCTACACCTTC. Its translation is CSARFNGYTF.

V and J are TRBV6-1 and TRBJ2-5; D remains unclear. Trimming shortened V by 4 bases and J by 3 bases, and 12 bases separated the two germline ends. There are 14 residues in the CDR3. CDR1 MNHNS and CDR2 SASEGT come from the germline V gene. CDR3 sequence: CASSARARKETQYF. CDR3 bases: TGTGCCAGCAGTGCCCGGGCCCGGAAAGAGACCCAGTACTTC.

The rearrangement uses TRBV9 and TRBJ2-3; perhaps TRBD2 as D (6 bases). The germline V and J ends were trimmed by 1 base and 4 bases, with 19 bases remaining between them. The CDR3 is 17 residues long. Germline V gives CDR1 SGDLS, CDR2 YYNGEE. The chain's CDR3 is CASSVSGTPTHSDTQYF. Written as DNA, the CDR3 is TGTGCCAGCAGCGTATCCGGGACTCCTACTCACTCAGATACGCAGTATTTT.

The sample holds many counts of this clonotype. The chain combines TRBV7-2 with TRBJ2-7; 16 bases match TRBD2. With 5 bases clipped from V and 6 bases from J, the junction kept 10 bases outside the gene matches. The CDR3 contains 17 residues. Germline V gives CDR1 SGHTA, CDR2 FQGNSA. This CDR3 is CASSLTGTSGRAFEQYF. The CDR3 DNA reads TGTGCCAGCAGCCTCACCGGGACTAGCGGGAGGGCCTTCGAGCAGTACTTC.

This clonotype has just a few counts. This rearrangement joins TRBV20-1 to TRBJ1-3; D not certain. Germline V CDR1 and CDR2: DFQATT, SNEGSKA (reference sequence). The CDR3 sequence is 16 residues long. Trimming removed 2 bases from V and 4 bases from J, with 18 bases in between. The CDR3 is CSARNGRPTGGNTIYF. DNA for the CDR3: TGCAGTGCTAGAAATGGACGGCCCACGGGGGGAAACACCATATATTTT.

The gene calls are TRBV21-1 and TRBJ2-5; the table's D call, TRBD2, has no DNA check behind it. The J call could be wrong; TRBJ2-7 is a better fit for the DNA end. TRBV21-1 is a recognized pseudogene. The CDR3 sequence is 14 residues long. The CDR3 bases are TGTGCCAGCAGCAAAGGTACTCCTCCCTACGAGCAGTACTTC. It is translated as CASSKGTPPYEQYF.

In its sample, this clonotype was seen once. This CDR3 is CASSQDRTITGELFF. CDR3 nucleotide sequence: TGCGCCAGCAGCCAAGATAGGACAATCACCGGGGAGCTGTTTTTT. The genes are TRBV4-1 and TRBJ2-2; a possible D gene is TRBD1 (5 bases). The CDR3 is 15 amino acids. Looked up from germline, CDR1 is MGHRA and CDR2 is YSYEKL. V lost 0 bases to trimming and J lost 4 bases, with 9 bases between them.

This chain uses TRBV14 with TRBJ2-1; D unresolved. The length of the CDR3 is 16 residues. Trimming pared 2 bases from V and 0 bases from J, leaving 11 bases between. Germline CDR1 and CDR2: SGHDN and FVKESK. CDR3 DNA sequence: TGTGCCAGCAGCCAAAGACTCAGGAGCTCCTACAATGAGCAGTTCTTC. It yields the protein CASSQRLRSSYNEQFF.

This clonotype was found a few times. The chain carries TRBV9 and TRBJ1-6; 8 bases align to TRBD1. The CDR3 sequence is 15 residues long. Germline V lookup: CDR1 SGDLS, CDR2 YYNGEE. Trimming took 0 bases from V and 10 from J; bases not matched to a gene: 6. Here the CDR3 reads CASSVDWTGSSPLHF. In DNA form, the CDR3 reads TGTGCCAGCAGCGTAGACTGGACAGGGTCATCACCCCTCCACTTT.

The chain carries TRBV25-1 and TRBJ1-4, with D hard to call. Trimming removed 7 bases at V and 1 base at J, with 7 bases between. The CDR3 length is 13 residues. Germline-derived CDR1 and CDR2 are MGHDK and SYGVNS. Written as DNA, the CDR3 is TGTGCCAGCAAACCGGGAACTAATGAAAAACTGTTTTTT. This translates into CASKPGTNEKLFF.

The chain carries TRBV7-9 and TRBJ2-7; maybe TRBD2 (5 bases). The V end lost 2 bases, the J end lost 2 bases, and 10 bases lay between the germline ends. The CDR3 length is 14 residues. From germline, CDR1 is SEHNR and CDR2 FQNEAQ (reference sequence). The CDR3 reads CASSLTRETYEQYF. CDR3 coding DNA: TGTGCCAGCAGCTTAACAAGGGAGACCTACGAGCAGTACTTC.

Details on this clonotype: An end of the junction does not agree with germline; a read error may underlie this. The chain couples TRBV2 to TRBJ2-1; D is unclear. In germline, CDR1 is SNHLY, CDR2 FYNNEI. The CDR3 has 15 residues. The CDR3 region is CASREGPVAGYEQFF. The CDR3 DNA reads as TGTGCCAGCAGGGAAGGCCCGGTTGCAGGCTATGAGCAGTTCTTC.

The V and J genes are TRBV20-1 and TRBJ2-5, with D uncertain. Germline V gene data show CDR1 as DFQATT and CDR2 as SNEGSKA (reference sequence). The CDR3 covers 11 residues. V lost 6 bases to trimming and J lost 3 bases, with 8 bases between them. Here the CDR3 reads CSAWQKETQYF. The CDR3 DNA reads TGCAGTGCCTGGCAGAAAGAGACCCAGTACTTC.

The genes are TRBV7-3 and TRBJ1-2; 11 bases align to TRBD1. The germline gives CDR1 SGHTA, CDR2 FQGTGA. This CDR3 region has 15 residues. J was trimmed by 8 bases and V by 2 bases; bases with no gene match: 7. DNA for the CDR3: TGTGCCAGCAGCTTAGACCGGGACAGGGGGTCCGGCTACACCTTC. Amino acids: CASSLDRDRGSGYTF. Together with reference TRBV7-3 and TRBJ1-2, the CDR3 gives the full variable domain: GAGVSQTPSNKVTEKGKYVELRCDPISGHTALYWYRQSLGQGPEFLIYFQGTGAADDSGLPNDRFFAVRPEGSVSTLKIQRTERGDSAVYLCASSLDRDRGSGYTFGSGTRLTVV.